This T cell receptor (beta chain) was sequenced for a study of blood T cells in healthy people across ages. Whole-study context: Template switching recovered approximately one barcoded beta molecule for every two T cells.

Together with a sample-barcoded 5' primer, a J-beta primer mix was included in a second PCR lasting about 6 to 11 cycles. Every single cDNA molecule received a tag from a template-switch adaptor with 12 random nucleotides. Every sample gave at least 2.5 million paired-end reads containing CDR3. TCRdb re-analysed the 5' RACE reads in MiXCR, keeping a single row per CDR3 protein. The table lists more than 900,000 distinct CDR3 sequences, about 29% of them singletons. CDR3 size: 15 residues. V was shortened by 0 bases and J by 2 bases, with 11 bases between the two germline ends. In germline, CDR1 is DFQATT, CDR2 SNEGSKA (reference sequence). Note on this clonotype: Given a much more abundant clone one base away, this may be a read error.

These data were also filed under a second study, of T cells of mothers and their children. That work states: Every mother supplied over 8.5 million TCR beta CDR3 reads and every child a few million.

V gene TRBV20-1 combines with J gene TRBJ2-1; D unresolved. The sequenced sample consisted of blood. The TCR was taken from a woman between 40 and 50 years old in good health. The CDR3 here is CSARDSRSAYNEQFF. The CDR3 bases are TGCAGTGCTAGAGATAGTCGGTCGGCCTACAATGAGCAGTTCTTC.